This T cell receptor (beta chain) was obtained from a study of OX40 agonist ivuxolimab in advanced cancers. Findings and limits, study-wide: Relative to CD4+, CD8+ T cells held more expanded clones on average. Partial responders at 0.1-3.0 mg/kg showed near-lowest clonal expansion.

Assay: immunoSEQ multiplex PCR; the TCRdb copy retains only in-frame clones and omits some. In the table there are about 74,000 clones, around 80% of which are singletons. By share, this clone counts as medium-sized (0.01 to 0.1%). The antigen is unknown. The input for sequencing was CD4+ or CD8+ T cells sorted from blood, taken in a trial of the OX40 agonist ivuxolimab. This clonotype originated in an adult with an advanced solid tumor such as melanoma, head and neck, liver or kidney cancer.

The CDR3 nucleotides are TGTGCCAGCAGCCCCGGGACAACGGGCGGCTACACCTTC. It encodes CASSPGTTGGYTF. The chain joins TRBV7-9 to TRBJ1-2; D perhaps matches TRBD1 (6 bases). This CDR3 contains 13 residues. CDR1 is SEHNR, CDR2 FQNEAQ, per germline (reference sequence). The V gene lost 5 bases and the J gene lost 8 bases, with 15 bases spanning the gap.